What follows are 14 T cell receptor beta chains derived from one specimen sequenced in a study of T cell changes during pregnancy in multiple sclerosis (dated by TCRdb to 2018 to 2020). The library was made by the immunoSEQ multiplex PCR assay. Entries here come from immuneACCESS through TCRdb and include only in-frame sequences with V and J called. Some clones fail to appear in such tables; in the studies checked, an unresolved V gene covers under half of the shortfall, and the cause of the remainder is unknown. The sample table contains some 47,000 clones; only one count was recorded for about 88% of them. More than 5% of the sample is taken by the ten largest. Here the sequenced sample was CD8+ T cells from peripheral blood mononuclear cells, taken after pregnancy. The receptors were sampled from a female donor in good health, enrolled as a control in a pregnancy study.

This chain links TRBV4-3 with TRBJ2-7, with D possibly matching TRBD1 (6 bases). There are 16 residues in the CDR3. The germline gives CDR1 LGHNA, CDR2 YSLEER. With 0 bases removed from V and 1 base from J, the gap between germline ends came to 13 bases. The CDR3 region has the DNA TGCGCCAGCAGCCAAGATATTGGCAGGGGTTCCTACGAGCAGTACTTC. Translated, it gives CASSQDIGRGSYEQYF.

The chain is built from TRBV7-2 and TRBJ2-1; 9 bases fit TRBD2. The CDR3 has 17 amino acids. Germline trimming cut 0 bases from V and 4 bases from J; bases unmatched to any gene: 7. CDR1 and CDR2 (germline): SGHTA, FQGNSA. The CDR3 reads CASSLALILAGYNEQFF. In nucleotides, the CDR3 is TGTGCCAGCAGCTTAGCGCTAATCCTAGCGGGGTACAATGAGCAGTTCTTC.

The chain recombines TRBV4-3 with TRBJ2-3; D call uncertain. The CDR3 runs 13 residues. The V end lost 1 base, the J end lost 6 bases, and 8 bases lay between the germline ends. The germline V gene has CDR1 LGHNA and CDR2 YSLEER. CDR3 sequence: CASSQAAADTQYF. In nucleotides, the CDR3 is TGCGCCAGCAGCCAAGCTGCGGCGGATACGCAGTATTTT.

This clone is a singleton in its sample. This chain uses TRBV4-3 with TRBJ1-1, with unresolved D. The germline V and J ends were trimmed by 4 bases and 5 bases, with 14 bases remaining between them. CDR1 LGHNA and CDR2 YSLEER come from the germline V gene. The CDR3 runs to 14 residues. DNA for the CDR3: TGCGCCAGCAGCCCGTTTCGGGGTTCTACTGAAGCTTTCTTT. Its protein is CASSPFRGSTEAFF.

The chain has TRBV15 and TRBJ1-2; TRBD1 might be the D (6 bases). V lost 1 base, J lost 0 bases, and 18 bases lay in between. The CDR3 spans 18 residues. Germline-derived CDR1 and CDR2 are LNHNV and YYDKDF (reference sequence). The CDR3 here is CATSRGTGSDFANYGYTF. The CDR3 DNA reads as TGTGCCACCAGCAGAGGTACAGGGTCGGATTTTGCTAACTATGGCTACACCTTC.

J is TRBJ2-1 and V is TRBV11-2; D gene ambiguous. Per germline, CDR1 SGHAT and CDR2 FQNNGV. The CDR3 is made up of 12 amino acids. V lost 4 bases, J lost 6 bases, and 7 bases lay in between. In nucleotides, the CDR3 is TGTGCCAGCAGCTCCGAGCGCAATGAGCAGTTCTTC. Encoded protein: CASSSERNEQFF.

J is TRBJ2-7 and V is TRBV28, with D perhaps matching TRBD1 (6 bases). CDR1 MDHEN and CDR2 SYDVKM come from the germline V gene. The CDR3 sequence is 14 residues long. Trimming left V 5 bases short and J 5 bases short, with 16 bases between. CDR3 sequence (DNA): TGTGCCAGCAGTCCCCCCACAGGGAGCAACGAGCAGTACTTC. Its translation: CASSPPTGSNEQYF.

The rearrangement uses TRBV13 and TRBJ1-2; the match to TRBD1 covers 9 bases. Germline CDR1 PRHDT, CDR2 FYEKMQ (reference sequence). V lost 3 bases and J lost 8; bases outside the gene matches: 10. The CDR3 covers 15 residues. CDR3 coding DNA: TGTGCCAGCAGCTTCACCCGGGACAGGGTAAACGGCTACACCTTC. Protein product: CASSFTRDRVNGYTF.

The V gene is TRBV19, the J gene TRBJ1-2, with TRBD1 matching 7 bases. The CDR3 runs to 15 residues. V gave up 5 bases and J gave up 0 bases; unmatched junction bases: 6. Germline V CDR1 and CDR2: LNHDA, SQIVND (reference sequence). The CDR3 bases are TGTGCCAGTAGTCCAGGGGGTGTTTCTAACTATGGCTACACCTTC. This gives the protein CASSPGGVSNYGYTF.

The chain uses TRBV16 and TRBJ2-4; 9 nucleotides agree with TRBD1. The junction had 11 bases not matched to a gene; V was cut back by 3 bases and J by 8 bases. CDR3 length: 16 amino acids. The germline V gene has CDR1 KGHSY and CDR2 FQNENV. DNA for the CDR3: TGTGCCAGCAGCCATAAGGGACAGGGTATGATGGACATTCAGTACTTC. Protein: CASSHKGQGMMDIQYF.

The chain carries TRBV9 and TRBJ1-5; possible D gene TRBD1, 5 bases. Germline CDR1 SGDLS, CDR2 YYNGEE. Trimming removed 5 bases from V and 6 bases from J, with 18 bases in between. There are 15 residues in the CDR3. The CDR3 nucleotides read TGTGCCAGCAGTACATCCGGCGGGGCGGGTCAGCCCCAGCATTTT. It encodes CASSTSGGAGQPQHF.

This chain links TRBV6-5 with TRBJ1-1; D perhaps matches TRBD1 (5 bases). The ends were cut back, 11 bases at V and 4 bases at J, with 11 bases in the middle. The CDR3 covers 11 residues. In germline, CDR1 is MNHEY, CDR2 SVGAGI. This CDR3 reads CASNGATEAFF. Here the CDR3 DNA reads TGTGCCTCAAATGGGGCCACTGAAGCTTTCTTT.

The chain carries TRBV30 and TRBJ2-6; tentatively, D is TRBD1 (6 bases). Germline-derived CDR1 and CDR2 are GTSNPN and SVGIG (reference sequence). This CDR3 spans 17 amino acids. Between the trimmed V and J ends, which lost 2 bases and 1 base, there was a span of 15 bases. The CDR3: CAWSPRQVVSGANVLTF. The CDR3 bases are TGTGCCTGGAGTCCCCGACAGGTAGTTTCTGGGGCCAACGTCCTGACTTTC.

V gene TRBV7-3 combines with J gene TRBJ2-3; 11 positions match TRBD2. The CDR3 extends over 15 amino acids. V lost 4 bases to trimming and J lost 0 bases; unmatched junction nucleotides: 0. CDR1 is SGHTA, CDR2 FQGTGA, per germline. The CDR3 is CASSSSGGSTDTQYF. Written as DNA, the CDR3 is TGTGCCAGCAGCTCTAGCGGGGGGAGCACAGATACGCAGTATTTT.